This T cell receptor (beta chain) was found in a study of shared clonotypes between healthy human individuals. Only in-frame clones appear in the TCRdb table, and some are missing; sequencing was by immunoSEQ multiplex PCR. The data show some 800,000 clones, almost 95% seen once. Trimming cost V 4 bases and J 2 bases; bases outside gene matches: 6. The CDR3 is 15 residues long. The V gene's germline CDR1 is SGDLS and CDR2 YYNGEE. The naive CD8 fraction comprised CD45RO-negative cells positively selected for CCR7 and excluded terminally differentiated effector memory CD45RA+ cells. This clone was seen just once.

The sequencing sample was made of naive CD8+ T cells sorted from blood. The chain employs TRBV9 and TRBJ2-3; 8 bases agree with TRBD2. This receptor was obtained from a man aged 25 to 45 in good health. Written as DNA, the CDR3 is TGTGCCAGCAGCACTCTAGCGGGTTCCACAGATACGCAGTATTTT. It encodes CASSTLAGSTDTQYF.